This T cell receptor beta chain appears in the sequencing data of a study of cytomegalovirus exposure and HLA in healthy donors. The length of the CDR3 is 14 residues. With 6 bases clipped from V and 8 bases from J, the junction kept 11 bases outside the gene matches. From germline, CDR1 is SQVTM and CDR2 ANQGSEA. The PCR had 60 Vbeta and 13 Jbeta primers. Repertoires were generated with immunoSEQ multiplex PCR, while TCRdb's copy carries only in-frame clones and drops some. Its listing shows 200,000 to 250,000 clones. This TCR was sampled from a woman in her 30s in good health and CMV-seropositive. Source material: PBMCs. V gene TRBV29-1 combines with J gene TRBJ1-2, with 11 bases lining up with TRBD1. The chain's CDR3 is CSVTTGTGGRGYTF. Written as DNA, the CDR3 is TGCAGCGTCACTACCGGGACAGGGGGTCGGGGCTACACCTTC.